This is a list of T cell receptor beta chains from one sample in a study of cytomegalovirus exposure and HLA in healthy donors. Repertoires were generated with immunoSEQ multiplex PCR, while TCRdb's copy carries only in-frame clones and drops some. The repertoire holds around 190,000 clones, with more than 75% as singletons. Sequencing used PBMCs. All receptors come from a woman between 50 and 59 years old in good health and CMV-seronegative. CDR3s include the opening cysteine and the closing phenylalanine or tryptophan. The D gene is left open where the match is weak.

d_call | j_call | v_call | cdr3_length | cdr3_aa
TRBD1 | TRBJ2-7 | TRBV10-3 | 16 | CAISESDRGLVYEQYF
. | TRBJ2-7 | TRBV25-1 | 14 | CASSEYGGYYEQYF
TRBD1 | TRBJ1-1 | TRBV5-1 | 14 | CASSFGTGASEAFF
TRBD2 | TRBJ2-7 | TRBV10-3 | 14 | CAIRSSGGAYEQYF
. | TRBJ2-1 | TRBV27 | 16 | CASSPRDSSSYNEQFF
. | TRBJ2-2 | TRBV27 | 15 | CASSLTSGGTGELFF
. | TRBJ2-5 | TRBV7-2 | 13 | CASSLESPRSQYF
TRBD2 | TRBJ2-1 | TRBV5-4 | 17 | CASSPPGGGAWYNEQFF
. | TRBJ1-6 | TRBV27 | 16 | CASSLAGGSYNSPLHF
. | TRBJ2-5 | TRBV5-1 | 15 | CASTPTRSLGETRYF
. | TRBJ2-2 | TRBV19 | 15 | CATPGPGRSTGELFF
. | TRBJ2-7 | TRBV4-2 | 13 | CASSQGVANEQYF
. | TRBJ2-7 | TRBV11-2 | 15 | CASSPYTSGAGWQYF
. | TRBJ2-7 | TRBV4-3 | 14 | CASSQDGRSGEQYF
TRBD1 | TRBJ2-1 | TRBV9 | 16 | CASSVAGTGIRHEQFF
. | TRBJ1-4 | TRBV29-1 | 14 | CSVLAGGTNEKLFF
. | TRBJ2-3 | TRBV9 | 19 | CASSVATLGASPLGNTQYF
. | TRBJ2-1 | TRBV4-1 | 17 | CASSTEALDRNYNEQFF
. | TRBJ2-5 | TRBV27 | 13 | CASSLAGAETQYF
TRBD2 | TRBJ2-3 | TRBV4-3 | 18 | CASSQDRPGRVYTDTQYF
. | TRBJ2-2 | TRBV30 | 17 | CAWSPRLGRTDTGELFF